The TCR beta chain described here comes from a study of blood T cell repertoires in COVID-19. Across the study: The analysed material was cDNA or gDNA that came from T cells, B-cell-depleted T cells, or PBMCs.

In its sample, this clone was seen a few times. Authors' data handling: How many nucleated cells were present was estimated from reference gene primer amplification. Repertoires were generated with immunoSEQ multiplex PCR, while TCRdb's copy carries only in-frame clones and drops some. V and J calls and clone size follow that table, whereas D and trimming were derived from the DNA. The profile shows 110,000 to 150,000 clones, more than 80% of them singletons. From germline, CDR1 is MDHEN and CDR2 SYDVKM. Losses at the gene ends were 4 bases for V and 4 bases for J; bases not matched to a gene: 2. The CDR3 runs 14 residues.

This chain uses TRBV28 with TRBJ1-1; 11 nucleotides match TRBD1. This sequence originates from a man aged 45-60 years who had recovered from COVID-19. Material for sequencing was PBMCs or T cells enriched from blood (not recorded which). The CDR3 DNA reads TGTGCCAGCAGTTCCGGGACAGGGGGCACTGAAGCTTTCTTT. This encodes CASSSGTGGTEAFF.